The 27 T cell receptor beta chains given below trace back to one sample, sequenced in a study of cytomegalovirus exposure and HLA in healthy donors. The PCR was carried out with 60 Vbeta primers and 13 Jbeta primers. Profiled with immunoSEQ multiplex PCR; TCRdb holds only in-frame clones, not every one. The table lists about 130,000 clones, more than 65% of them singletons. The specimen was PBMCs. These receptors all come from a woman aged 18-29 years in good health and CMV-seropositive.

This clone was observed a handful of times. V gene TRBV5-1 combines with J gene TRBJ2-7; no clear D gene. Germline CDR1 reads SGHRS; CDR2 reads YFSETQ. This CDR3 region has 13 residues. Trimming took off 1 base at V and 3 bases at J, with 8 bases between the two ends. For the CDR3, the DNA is TGCGCCAGCAGCTTGTCTGGAGACTACGAGCAGTACTTC. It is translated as CASSLSGDYEQYF.

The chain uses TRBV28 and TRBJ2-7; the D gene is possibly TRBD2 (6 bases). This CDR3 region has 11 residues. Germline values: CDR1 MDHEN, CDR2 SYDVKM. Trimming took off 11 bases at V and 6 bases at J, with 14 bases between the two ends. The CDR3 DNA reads TGTGCCGCGGCGGGGTCGCGCGAGCAGTACTTC. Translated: CAAAGSREQYF.

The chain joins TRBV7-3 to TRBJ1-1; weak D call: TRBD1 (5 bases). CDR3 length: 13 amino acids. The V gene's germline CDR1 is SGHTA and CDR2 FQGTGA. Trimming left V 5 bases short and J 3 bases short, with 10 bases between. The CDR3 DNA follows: TGTGCCAGCAGCGTGGGGCCGGACACTGAAGCTTTCTTT. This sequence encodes CASSVGPDTEAFF. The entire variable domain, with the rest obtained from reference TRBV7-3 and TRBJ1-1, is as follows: GAGVSQTPSNKVTEKGKYVELRCDPISGHTALYWYRQSLGQGPEFLIYFQGTGAADDSGLPNDRFFAVRPEGSVSTLKIQRTERGDSAVYLCASSVGPDTEAFFGQGTRLTVV.

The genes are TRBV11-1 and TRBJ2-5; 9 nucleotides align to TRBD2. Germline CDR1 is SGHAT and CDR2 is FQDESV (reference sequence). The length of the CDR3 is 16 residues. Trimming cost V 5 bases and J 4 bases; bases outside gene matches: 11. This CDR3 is CASSPMGSGGGETQYF. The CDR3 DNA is TGTGCCAGCAGCCCCATGGGTAGCGGGGGCGGAGAGACCCAGTACTTC.

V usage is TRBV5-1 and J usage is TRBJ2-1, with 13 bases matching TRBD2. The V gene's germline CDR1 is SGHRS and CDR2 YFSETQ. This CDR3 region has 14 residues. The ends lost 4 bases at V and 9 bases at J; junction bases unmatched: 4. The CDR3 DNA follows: TGCGCCAGCAGCAGTGGACTAGCGGGGGCTGAGCAGTTCTTC. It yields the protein CASSSGLAGAEQFF.

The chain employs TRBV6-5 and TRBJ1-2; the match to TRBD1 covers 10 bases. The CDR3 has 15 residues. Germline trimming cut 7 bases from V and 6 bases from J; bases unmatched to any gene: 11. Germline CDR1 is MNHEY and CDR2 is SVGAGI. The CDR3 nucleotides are TGTGCCAGCAACAAAAGGGACAGGGGAATCCATGGCTACACCTTC. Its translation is CASNKRDRGIHGYTF.

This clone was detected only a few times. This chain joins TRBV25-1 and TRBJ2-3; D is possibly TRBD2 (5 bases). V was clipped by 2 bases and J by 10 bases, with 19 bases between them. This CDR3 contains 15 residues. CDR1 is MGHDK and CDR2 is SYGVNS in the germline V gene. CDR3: CASSEKTRPSGAQYF. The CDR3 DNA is TGTGCCAGCAGTGAAAAGACAAGACCCTCCGGGGCGCAGTATTTT.

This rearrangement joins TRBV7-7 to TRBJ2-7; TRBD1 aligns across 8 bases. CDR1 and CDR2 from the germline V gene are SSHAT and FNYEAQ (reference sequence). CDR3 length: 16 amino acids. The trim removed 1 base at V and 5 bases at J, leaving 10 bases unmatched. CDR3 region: CASSLGWTGLWDEQYF. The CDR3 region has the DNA TGTGCCAGCAGCTTAGGTTGGACAGGGTTATGGGACGAGCAGTACTTC.

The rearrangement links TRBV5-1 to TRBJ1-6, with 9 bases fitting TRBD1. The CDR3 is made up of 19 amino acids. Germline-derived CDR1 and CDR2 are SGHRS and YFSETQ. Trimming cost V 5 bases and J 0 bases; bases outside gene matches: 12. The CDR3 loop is CASRGAGTGQSSYNSPLHF. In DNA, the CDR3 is TGCGCCAGCAGAGGTGCGGGGACAGGGCAGAGCTCCTATAATTCACCCCTCCACTTT.

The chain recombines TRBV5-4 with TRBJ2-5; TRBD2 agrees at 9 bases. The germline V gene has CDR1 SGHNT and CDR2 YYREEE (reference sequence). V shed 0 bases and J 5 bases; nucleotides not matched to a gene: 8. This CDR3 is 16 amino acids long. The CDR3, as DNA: TGTGCCAGCAGCTTGGTGCGCGGGGGGGCCGCTGAGACCCAGTACTTC. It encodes CASSLVRGGAAETQYF.

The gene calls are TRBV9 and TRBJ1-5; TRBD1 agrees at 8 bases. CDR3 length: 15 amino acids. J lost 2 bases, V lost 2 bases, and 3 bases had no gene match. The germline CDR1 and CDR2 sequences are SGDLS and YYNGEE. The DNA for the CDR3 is TGTGCCAGCAGCGTGACAGGGGAAGGCAATCAGCCCCAGCATTTT. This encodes CASSVTGEGNQPQHF.

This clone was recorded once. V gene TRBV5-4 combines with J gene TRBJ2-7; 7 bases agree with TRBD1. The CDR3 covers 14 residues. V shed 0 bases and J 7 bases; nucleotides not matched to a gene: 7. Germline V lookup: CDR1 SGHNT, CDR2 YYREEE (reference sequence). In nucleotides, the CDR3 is TGTGCCAGCAGCTTGGTGGGCCCAGGGGGAGAGCAGTACTTC. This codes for CASSLVGPGGEQYF.

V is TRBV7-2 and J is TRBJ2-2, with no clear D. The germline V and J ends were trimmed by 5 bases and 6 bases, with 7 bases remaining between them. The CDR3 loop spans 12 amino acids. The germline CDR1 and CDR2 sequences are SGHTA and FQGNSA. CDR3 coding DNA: TGTGCCAGCAGCCCCATTTCCGGGGAGCTGTTTTTT. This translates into CASSPISGELFF. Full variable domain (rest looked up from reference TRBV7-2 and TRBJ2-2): GAGVSQSPSNKVTEKGKDVELRCDPISGHTALYWYRQSLGQGLEFLIYFQGNSAPDKSGLPSDRFSAERTGGSVSTLTIQRTQQEDSAVYLCASSPISGELFFGEGSRLTVL.

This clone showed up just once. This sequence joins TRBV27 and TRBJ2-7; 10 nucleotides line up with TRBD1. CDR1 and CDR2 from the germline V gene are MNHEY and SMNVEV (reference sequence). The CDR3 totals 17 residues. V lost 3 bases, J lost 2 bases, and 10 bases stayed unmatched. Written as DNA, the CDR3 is TGTGCCAGCAGTTTCCTCCCCCCGGGACAGGGGACCTACGAGCAGTACTTC. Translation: CASSFLPPGQGTYEQYF.

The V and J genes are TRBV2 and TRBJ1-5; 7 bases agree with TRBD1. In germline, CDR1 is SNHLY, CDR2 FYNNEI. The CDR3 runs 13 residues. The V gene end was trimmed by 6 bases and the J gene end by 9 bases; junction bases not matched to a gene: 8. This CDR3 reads CASRGDSSSPQHF. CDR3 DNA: TGTGCCAGCAGGGGGGACAGCTCCTCGCCCCAGCATTTT. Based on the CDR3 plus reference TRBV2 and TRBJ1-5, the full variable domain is EPEVTQTPSHQVTQMGQEVILRCVPISNHLYFYWYRQILGQKVEFLVSFYNNEISEKSEIFDDQFSVERPDGSNFTLKIRSTKLEDSAMYFCASRGDSSSPQHFGDGTRLSIL.

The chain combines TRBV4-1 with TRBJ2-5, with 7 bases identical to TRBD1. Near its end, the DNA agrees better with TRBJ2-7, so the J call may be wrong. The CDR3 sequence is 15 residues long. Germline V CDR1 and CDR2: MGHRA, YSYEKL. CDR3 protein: CASSRGTALGYEQYF. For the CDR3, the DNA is TGCGCCAGCAGCCGAGGGACAGCCTTAGGGTACGAGCAGTACTTC.

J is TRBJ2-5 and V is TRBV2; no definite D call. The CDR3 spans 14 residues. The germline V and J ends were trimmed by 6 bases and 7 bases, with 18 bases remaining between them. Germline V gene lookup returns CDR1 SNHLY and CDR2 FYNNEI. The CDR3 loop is CASSPSSLSGTQYF. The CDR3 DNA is TGTGCCAGCAGCCCTTCCTCTCTTTCGGGGACCCAGTACTTC.

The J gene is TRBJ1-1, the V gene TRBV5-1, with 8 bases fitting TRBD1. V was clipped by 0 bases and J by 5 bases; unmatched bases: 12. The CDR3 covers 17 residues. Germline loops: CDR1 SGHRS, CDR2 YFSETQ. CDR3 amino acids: CASSLAEGGQGRTEAFF. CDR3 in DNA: TGCGCCAGCAGCTTGGCCGAGGGAGGACAGGGTCGGACTGAAGCTTTCTTT. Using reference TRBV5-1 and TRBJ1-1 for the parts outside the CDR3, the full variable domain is KAGVTQTPRYLIKTRGQQVTLSCSPISGHRSVSWYQQTPGQGLQFLFEYFSETQRNKGNFPGRFSGRQFSNSRSEMNVSTLELGDSALYLCASSLAEGGQGRTEAFFGQGTRLTVV.

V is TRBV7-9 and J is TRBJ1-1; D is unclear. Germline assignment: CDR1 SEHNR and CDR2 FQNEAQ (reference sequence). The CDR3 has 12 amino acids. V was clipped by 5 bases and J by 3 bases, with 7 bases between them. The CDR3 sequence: CASSNRDTEAFF. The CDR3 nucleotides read TGTGCCAGCAGCAATCGGGACACTGAAGCTTTCTTT.

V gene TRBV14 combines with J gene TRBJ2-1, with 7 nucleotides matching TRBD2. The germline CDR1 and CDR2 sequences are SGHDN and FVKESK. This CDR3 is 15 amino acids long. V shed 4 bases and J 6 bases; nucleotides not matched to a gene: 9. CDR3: CASSRELAPSNEQFF. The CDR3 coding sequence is TGTGCCAGCAGCCGGGAACTAGCGCCCTCCAATGAGCAGTTCTTC.

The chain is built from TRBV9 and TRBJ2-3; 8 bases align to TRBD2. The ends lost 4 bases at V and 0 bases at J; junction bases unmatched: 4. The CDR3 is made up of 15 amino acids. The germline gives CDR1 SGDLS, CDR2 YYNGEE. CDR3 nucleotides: TGTGCCAGCAGCCTAGCGGGTTATAGCACAGATACGCAGTATTTT. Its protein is CASSLAGYSTDTQYF.

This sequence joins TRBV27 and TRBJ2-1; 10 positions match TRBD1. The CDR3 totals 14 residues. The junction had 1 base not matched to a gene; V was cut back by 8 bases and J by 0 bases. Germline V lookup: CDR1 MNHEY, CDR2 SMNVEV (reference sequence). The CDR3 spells CASWTGGSYNEQFF. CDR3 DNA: TGTGCCAGCTGGACAGGGGGCTCCTACAATGAGCAGTTCTTC.

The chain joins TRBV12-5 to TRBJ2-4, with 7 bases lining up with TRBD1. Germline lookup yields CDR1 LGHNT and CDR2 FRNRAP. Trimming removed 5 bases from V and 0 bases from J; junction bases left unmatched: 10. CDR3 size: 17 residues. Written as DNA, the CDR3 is TGTGCTAGTGGTGGGCTAGACAGGGAAGGAGCCAAAAACATTCAGTACTTC. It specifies CASGGLDREGAKNIQYF.

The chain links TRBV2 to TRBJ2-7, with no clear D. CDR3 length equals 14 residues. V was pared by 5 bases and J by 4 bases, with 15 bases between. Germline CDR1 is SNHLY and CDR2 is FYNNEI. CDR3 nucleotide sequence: TGTGCCAGCAGTAACACCGGGTCTCCATACGAGCAGTACTTC. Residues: CASSNTGSPYEQYF.

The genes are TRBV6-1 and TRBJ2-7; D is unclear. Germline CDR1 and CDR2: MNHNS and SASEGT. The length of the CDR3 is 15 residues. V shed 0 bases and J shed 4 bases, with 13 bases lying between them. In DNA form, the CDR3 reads TGTGCCAGCAGTGAAGCGGTAAGATCGGTGTACGAGCAGTACTTC. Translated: CASSEAVRSVYEQYF.

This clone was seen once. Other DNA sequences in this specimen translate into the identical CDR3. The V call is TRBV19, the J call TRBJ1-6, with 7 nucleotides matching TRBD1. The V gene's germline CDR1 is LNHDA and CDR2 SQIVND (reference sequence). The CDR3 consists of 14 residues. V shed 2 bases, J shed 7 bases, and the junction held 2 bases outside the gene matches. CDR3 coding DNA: TGTGCCAGTAGTATACAGGGGGTCAATTCACCCCTCCACTTT. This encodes CASSIQGVNSPLHF.

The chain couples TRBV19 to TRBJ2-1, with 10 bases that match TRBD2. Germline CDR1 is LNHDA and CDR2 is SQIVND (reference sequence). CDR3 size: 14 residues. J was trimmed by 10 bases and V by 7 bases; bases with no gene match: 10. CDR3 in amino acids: CASMRLAGGREQFF. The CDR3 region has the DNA TGTGCCAGTATGAGATTAGCGGGGGGTCGGGAGCAGTTCTTC.